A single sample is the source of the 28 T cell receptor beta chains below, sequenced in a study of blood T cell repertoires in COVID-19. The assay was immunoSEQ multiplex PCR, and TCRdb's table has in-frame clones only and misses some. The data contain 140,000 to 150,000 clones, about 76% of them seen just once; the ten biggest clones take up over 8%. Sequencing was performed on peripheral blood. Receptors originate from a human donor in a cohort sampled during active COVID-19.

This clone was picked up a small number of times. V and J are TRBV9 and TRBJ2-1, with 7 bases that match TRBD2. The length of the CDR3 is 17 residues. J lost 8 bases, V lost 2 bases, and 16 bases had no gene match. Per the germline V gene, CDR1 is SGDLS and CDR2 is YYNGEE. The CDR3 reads CASSVSIGEGLSHEQFF. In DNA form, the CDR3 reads TGTGCCAGCAGCGTTAGTATCGGGGAGGGCCTGTCGCATGAGCAGTTCTTC.

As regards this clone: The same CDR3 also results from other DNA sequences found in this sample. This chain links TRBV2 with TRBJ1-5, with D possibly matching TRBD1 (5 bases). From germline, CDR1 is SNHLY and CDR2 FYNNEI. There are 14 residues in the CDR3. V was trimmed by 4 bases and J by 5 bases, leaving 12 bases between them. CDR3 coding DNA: TGTGCCAGCAGTGTCGGGGGTGGGGATCAGCCCCAGCATTTT. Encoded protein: CASSVGGGDQPQHF.

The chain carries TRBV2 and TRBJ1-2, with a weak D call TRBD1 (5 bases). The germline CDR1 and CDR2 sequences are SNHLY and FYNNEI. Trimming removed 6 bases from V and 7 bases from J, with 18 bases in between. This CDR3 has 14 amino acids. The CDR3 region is CASRGGTFGAGYTF. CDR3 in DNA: TGTGCCAGCAGGGGAGGGACCTTCGGGGCTGGCTACACCTTC. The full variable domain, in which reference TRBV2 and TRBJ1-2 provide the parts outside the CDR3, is EPEVTQTPSHQVTQMGQEVILRCVPISNHLYFYWYRQILGQKVEFLVSFYNNEISEKSEIFDDQFSVERPDGSNFTLKIRSTKLEDSAMYFCASRGGTFGAGYTFGSGTRLTVV.

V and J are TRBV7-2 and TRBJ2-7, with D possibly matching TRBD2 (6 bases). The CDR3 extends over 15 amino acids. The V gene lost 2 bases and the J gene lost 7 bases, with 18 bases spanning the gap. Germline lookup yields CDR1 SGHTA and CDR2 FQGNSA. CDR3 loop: CASSLKSGGIGEQYF. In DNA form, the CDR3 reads TGTGCCAGCAGCTTAAAGTCGGGCGGGATTGGAGAGCAGTACTTC. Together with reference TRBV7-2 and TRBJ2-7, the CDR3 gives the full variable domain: GAGVSQSPSNKVTEKGKDVELRCDPISGHTALYWYRQSLGQGLEFLIYFQGNSAPDKSGLPSDRFSAERTGGSVSTLTIQRTQQEDSAVYLCASSLKSGGIGEQYFGPGTRLTVT.

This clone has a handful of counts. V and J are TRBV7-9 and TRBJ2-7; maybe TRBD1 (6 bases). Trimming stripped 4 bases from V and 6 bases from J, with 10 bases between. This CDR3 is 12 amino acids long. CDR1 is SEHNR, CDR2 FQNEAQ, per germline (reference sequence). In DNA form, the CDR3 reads TGTGCCAGCAGCTCACTAGGGGGCGAGCAGTACTTC. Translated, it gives CASSSLGGEQYF.

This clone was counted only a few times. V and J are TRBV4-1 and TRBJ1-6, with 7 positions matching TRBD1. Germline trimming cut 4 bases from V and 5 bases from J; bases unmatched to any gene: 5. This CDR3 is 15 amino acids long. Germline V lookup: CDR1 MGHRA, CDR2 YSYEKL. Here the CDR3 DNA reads TGCGCCAGCAGCCTGAGGGGGACAGATAATTCACCCCTCCACTTT. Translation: CASSLRGTDNSPLHF.

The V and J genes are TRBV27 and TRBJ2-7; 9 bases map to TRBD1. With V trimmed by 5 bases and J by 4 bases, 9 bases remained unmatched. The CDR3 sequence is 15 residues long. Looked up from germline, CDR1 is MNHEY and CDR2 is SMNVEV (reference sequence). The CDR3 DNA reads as TGTGCCAGCAGTCTTACAGGGGGCGCGGGGTACGAGCAGTACTTC. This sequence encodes CASSLTGGAGYEQYF.

The CDR3 DNA reads TGTGCCAGCAGCACCCAGGGCTATGGCTACACCTTC. Translated: CASSTQGYGYTF. The chain carries TRBV13 and TRBJ1-2; tentatively, D is TRBD1 (5 bases). This CDR3 contains 12 residues. CDR1 is PRHDT, CDR2 FYEKMQ, per germline (reference sequence). V lost 5 bases, J lost 4 bases, and 8 bases lay in between.

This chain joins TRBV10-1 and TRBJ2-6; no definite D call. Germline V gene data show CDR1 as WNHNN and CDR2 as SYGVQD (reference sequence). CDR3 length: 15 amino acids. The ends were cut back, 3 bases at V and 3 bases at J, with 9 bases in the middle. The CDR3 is CASSELVSGANVLTF. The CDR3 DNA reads TGCGCCAGCAGTGAACTCGTTAGTGGGGCCAACGTCCTGACTTTC.

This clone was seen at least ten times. CDR3 nucleotide sequence: TGCAGCGCACAGGGTGGGACAGTTACCTACGAGCAGTACTTC. Encoded protein: CSAQGGTVTYEQYF. V and J are TRBV29-1 and TRBJ2-7; TRBD1 matches at 7 bases. CDR3 length equals 14 residues. Germline loops: CDR1 SQVTM, CDR2 ANQGSEA. V was pared by 7 bases and J by 2 bases, with 11 bases of the junction left unmatched.

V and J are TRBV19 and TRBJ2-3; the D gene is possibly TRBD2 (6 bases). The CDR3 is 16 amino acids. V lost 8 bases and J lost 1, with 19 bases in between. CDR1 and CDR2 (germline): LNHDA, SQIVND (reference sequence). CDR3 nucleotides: TGTGCCAGTTCCATGAGAAGGGGCGGGGGCACAGATACGCAGTATTTT. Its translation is CASSMRRGGGTDTQYF.

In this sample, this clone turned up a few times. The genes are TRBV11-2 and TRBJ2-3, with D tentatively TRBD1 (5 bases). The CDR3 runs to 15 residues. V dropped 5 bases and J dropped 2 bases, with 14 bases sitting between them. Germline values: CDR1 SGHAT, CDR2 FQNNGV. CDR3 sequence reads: CASSGHLTFTDTQYF. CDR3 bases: TGTGCCAGCAGCGGACACCTAACTTTCACAGATACGCAGTATTTT.

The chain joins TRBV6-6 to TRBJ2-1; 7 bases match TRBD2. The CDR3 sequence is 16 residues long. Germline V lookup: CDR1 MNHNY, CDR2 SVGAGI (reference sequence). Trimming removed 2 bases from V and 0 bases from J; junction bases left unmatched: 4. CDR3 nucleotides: TGTGCCAGCAGTTACAATGGCGGGAGCTCCTACAATGAGCAGTTCTTC. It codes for CASSYNGGSSYNEQFF.

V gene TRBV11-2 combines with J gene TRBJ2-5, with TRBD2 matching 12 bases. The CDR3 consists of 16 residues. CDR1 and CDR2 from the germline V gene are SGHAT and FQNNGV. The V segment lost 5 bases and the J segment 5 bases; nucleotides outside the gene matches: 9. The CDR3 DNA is TGTGCCAGCAGCCTTAGACTAGCGGGAGCCATGGAGACCCAGTACTTC. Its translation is CASSLRLAGAMETQYF. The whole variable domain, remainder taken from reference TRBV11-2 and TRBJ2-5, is EAGVAQSPRYKIIEKRQSVAFWCNPISGHATLYWYQQILGQGPKLLIQFQNNGVVDDSQLPKDRFSAERLKGVDSTLKIQPAKLEDSAVYLCASSLRLAGAMETQYFGPGTRLLVL.

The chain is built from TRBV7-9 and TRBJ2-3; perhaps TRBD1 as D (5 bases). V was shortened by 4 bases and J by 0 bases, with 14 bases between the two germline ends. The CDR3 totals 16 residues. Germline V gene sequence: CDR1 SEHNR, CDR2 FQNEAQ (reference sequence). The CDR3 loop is CASSWGTTFSTDTQYF. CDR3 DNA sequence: TGTGCCAGCAGCTGGGGCACTACTTTTAGCACAGATACGCAGTATTTT.

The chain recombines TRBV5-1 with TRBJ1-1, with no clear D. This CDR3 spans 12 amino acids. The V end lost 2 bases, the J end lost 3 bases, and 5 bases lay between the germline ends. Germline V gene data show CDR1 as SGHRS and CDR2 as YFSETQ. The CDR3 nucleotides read TGCGCCAGCAGCTTCCTAGACACTGAAGCTTTCTTT. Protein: CASSFLDTEAFF.

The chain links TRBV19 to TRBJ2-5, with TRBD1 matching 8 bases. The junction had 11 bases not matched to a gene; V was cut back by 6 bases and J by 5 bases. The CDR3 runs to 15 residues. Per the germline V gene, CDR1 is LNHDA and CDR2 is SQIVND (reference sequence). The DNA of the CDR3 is TGTGCCAGTAGCTCAGGGGGCGCAGGTCGGGAGACCCAGTACTTC. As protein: CASSSGGAGRETQYF.

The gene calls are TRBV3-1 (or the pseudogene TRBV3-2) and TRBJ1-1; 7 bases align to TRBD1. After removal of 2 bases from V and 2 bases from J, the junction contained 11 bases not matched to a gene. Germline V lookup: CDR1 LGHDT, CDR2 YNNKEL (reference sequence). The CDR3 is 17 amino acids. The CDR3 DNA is TGTGCCAGCAGCCAACACGGCAGGGGGTACACTAACACTGAAGCTTTCTTT. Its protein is CASSQHGRGYTNTEAFF.

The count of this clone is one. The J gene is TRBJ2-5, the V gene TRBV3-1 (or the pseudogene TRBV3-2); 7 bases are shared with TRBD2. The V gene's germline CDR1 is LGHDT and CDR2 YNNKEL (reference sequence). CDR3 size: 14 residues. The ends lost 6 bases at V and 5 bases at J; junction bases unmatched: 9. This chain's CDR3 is CASSQGGSGETQYF. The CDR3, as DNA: TGTGCCAGCAGTCAGGGCGGGAGCGGGGAGACCCAGTACTTC.

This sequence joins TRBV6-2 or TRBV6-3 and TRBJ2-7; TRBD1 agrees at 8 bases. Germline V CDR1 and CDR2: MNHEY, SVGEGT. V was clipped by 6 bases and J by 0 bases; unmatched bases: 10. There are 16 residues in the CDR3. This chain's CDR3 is CASSLGTGGSSYEQYF. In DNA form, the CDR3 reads TGTGCCAGCAGCCTAGGGACAGGTGGGAGCTCCTACGAGCAGTACTTC.

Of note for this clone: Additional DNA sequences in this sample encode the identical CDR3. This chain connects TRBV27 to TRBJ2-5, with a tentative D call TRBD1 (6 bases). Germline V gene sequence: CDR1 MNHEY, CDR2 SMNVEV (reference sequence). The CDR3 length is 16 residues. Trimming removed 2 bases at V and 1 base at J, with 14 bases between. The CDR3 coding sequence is TGTGCCAGCAGTTTAGGCCCACAGGGTCTCCAAGAGACCCAGTACTTC. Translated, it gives CASSLGPQGLQETQYF.

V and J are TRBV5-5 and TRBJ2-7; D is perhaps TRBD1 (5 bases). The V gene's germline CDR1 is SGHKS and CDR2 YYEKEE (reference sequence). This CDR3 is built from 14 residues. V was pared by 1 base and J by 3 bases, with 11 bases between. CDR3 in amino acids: CASSLIGRDYEQYF. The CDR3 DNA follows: TGTGCCAGCAGCTTGATAGGCAGGGACTACGAGCAGTACTTC.

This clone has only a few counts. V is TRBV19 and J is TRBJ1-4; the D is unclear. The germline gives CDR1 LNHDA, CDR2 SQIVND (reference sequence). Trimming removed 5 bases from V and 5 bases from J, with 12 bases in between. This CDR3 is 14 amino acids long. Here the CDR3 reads CASSPQSQNEKLFF. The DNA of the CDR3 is TGTGCCAGTAGTCCGCAGTCTCAAAATGAAAAACTGTTTTTT. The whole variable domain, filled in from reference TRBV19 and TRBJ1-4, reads DGGITQSPKYLFRKEGQNVTLSCEQNLNHDAMYWYRQDPGQGLRLIYYSQIVNDFQKGDIAEGYSVSREKKESFPLTVTSAQKNPTAFYLCASSPQSQNEKLFFGSGTQLSVL.

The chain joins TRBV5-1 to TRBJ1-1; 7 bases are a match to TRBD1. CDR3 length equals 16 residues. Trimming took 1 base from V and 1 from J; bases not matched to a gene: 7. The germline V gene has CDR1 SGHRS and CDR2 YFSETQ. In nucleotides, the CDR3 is TGCGCCAGCAGCTTGCCCCGACAGGGACCGAACACTGAAGCTTTCTTT. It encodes CASSLPRQGPNTEAFF.

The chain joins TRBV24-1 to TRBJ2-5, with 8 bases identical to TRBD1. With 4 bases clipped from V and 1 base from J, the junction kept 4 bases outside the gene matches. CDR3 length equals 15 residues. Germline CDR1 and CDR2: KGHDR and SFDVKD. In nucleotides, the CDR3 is TGTGCCACCAGTGACCCCGGGACAGGCCAAGAGACCCAGTACTTC. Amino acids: CATSDPGTGQETQYF.

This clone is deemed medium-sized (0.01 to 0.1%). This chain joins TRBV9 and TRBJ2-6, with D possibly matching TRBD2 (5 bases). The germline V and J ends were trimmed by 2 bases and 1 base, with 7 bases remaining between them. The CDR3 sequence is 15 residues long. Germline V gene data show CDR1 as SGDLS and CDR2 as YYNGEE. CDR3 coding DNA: TGTGCCAGCAGCGTCGGGGAGTCTGGGGCCAACGTCCTGACTTTC. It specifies CASSVGESGANVLTF.

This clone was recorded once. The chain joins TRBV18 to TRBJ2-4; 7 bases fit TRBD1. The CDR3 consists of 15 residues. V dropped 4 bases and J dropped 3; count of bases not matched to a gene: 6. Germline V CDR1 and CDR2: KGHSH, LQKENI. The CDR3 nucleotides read TGTGCCAGCTCACAGGGGGCAGCAGGCAAAAACATTCAGTACTTC. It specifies CASSQGAAGKNIQYF.

CDR3 bases: TGCGCCAGCAGCTTCGGGCGGGCCAATGAGCAGTTCTTC. This gives the protein CASSFGRANEQFF. The chain recombines TRBV5-1 with TRBJ2-1; possibly TRBD2 for D (5 bases). CDR1 SGHRS and CDR2 YFSETQ come from the germline V gene. There are 13 residues in the CDR3. V lost 2 bases to trimming and J lost 6 bases, with 9 bases between them.